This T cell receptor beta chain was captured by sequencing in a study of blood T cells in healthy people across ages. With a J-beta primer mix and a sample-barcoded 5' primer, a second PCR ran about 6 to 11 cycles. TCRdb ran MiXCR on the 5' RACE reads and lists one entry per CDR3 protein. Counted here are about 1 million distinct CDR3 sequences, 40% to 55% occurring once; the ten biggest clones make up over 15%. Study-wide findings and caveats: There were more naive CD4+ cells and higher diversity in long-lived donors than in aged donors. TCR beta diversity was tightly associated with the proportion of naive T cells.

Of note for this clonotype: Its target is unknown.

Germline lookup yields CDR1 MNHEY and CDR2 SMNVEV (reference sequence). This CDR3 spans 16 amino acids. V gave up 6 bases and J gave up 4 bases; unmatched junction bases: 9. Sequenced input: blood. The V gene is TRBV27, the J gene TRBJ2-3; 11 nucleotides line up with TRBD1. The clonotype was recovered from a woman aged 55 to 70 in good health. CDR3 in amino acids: CASSPRDRGKADTQYF. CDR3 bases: TGTGCCAGCAGCCCGCGGGACAGGGGGAAAGCAGATACGCAGTATTTT.